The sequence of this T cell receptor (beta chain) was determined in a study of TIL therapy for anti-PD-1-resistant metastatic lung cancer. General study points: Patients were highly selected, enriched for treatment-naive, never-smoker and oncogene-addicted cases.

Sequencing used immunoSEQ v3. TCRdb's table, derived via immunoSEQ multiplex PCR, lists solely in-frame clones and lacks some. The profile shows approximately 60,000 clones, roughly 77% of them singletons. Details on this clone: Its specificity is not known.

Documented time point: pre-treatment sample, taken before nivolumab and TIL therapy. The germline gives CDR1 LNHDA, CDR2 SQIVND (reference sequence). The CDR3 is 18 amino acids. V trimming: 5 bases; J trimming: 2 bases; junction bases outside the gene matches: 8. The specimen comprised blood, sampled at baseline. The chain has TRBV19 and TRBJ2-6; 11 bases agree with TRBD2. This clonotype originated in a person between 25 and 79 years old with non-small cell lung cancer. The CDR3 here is CASSSRTSGFTGANVLTF. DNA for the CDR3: TGTGCCAGTAGTTCAAGGACTAGCGGGTTTACTGGGGCCAACGTCCTGACTTTC. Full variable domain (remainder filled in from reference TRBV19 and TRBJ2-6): DGGITQSPKYLFRKEGQNVTLSCEQNLNHDAMYWYRQDPGQGLRLIYYSQIVNDFQKGDIAEGYSVSREKKESFPLTVTSAQKNPTAFYLCASSSRTSGFTGANVLTFGAGSRLTVL.